This T cell receptor (beta chain) derives from a study of post-analysis software for immune sequencing data. On the study more broadly: Secondary progressive, relapsing-remitting and progressive-relapsing multiple sclerosis were among the included disease courses. General study findings and limits: Roughly 5 TRBV segments occurring more often in patients than controls included TRBV5-6, TRBV5-1 and TRBV20-1.

Included in the TCR beta cDNA libraries were unique molecular identifiers. TCRdb analysed the PCR reads with MiXCR anew, one entry per CDR3 protein. The top ten hold under 5.5% of the sample, which has about 260,000 distinct CDR3 sequences, 35% to 40% seen once. This clonotype was found many times. Its antigen is not identified. The CDR3 is made up of 16 amino acids. Germline V gene sequence: CDR1 MNHEY, CDR2 SMNVEV (reference sequence). V gave up 5 bases and J gave up 2 bases, with 17 bases separating them. Source material: blood. The source of this sequence is a girl aged 5 to 17 with multiple sclerosis. The chain has TRBV27 and TRBJ2-3, with TRBD2 as a possible D gene (6 bases). The CDR3 loop is CASSRHKGGSTDTQYF. The DNA of the CDR3 is TGTGCCAGCAGTCGGCACAAGGGAGGTTCCACAGATACGCAGTATTTT.